The next 3 T cell receptor beta chains were all read from a single sample in a study of OX40 agonist ivuxolimab in advanced cancers. TCRdb's copy holds only in-frame clones and misses some; the assay was immunoSEQ multiplex PCR. The data hold tens of thousands of clones, with 80% to 90% observed a single time. Sequences were derived from CD4+ or CD8+ T cells sorted from blood, sampled in a trial of the OX40 agonist ivuxolimab. These receptor sequences come from an adult with an advanced solid tumor such as melanoma, head and neck, liver or kidney cancer.

The rearrangement joins TRBV27 to TRBJ2-1; TRBD2 agrees at 8 bases. CDR3 size: 16 residues. Trimming at V came to 5 bases and at J to 7 bases, leaving 13 bases not matched to a gene. From germline, CDR1 is MNHEY and CDR2 SMNVEV (reference sequence). In nucleotides, the CDR3 is TGTGCCAGCAGTCCCCTCACGGGAGGGCTCCGGAATGAGCAGTTCTTC. Its translation: CASSPLTGGLRNEQFF.

The V and J genes are TRBV15 and TRBJ2-3, with no clear D. The germline V gene has CDR1 LNHNV and CDR2 YYDKDF (reference sequence). With 0 bases removed from V and 6 bases from J, the gap between germline ends came to 7 bases. The CDR3 length is 13 residues. The CDR3 DNA reads TGTGCCACCAGCAGAGATAATCGGGATACGCAGTATTTT. It encodes CATSRDNRDTQYF.

V gene TRBV11-2 combines with J gene TRBJ1-1, with D possibly matching TRBD1 (5 bases). Trimming took off 4 bases at V and 1 base at J, with 19 bases between the two ends. This CDR3 is built from 17 residues. Germline V lookup: CDR1 SGHAT, CDR2 FQNNGV. In nucleotides, the CDR3 is TGTGCCAGCAGCTCCGGGGCAGGTGGGCCTTGGAACACTGAAGCTTTCTTT. Amino acid sequence: CASSSGAGGPWNTEAFF. Full variable domain (rest looked up from reference TRBV11-2 and TRBJ1-1): EAGVAQSPRYKIIEKRQSVAFWCNPISGHATLYWYQQILGQGPKLLIQFQNNGVVDDSQLPKDRFSAERLKGVDSTLKIQPAKLEDSAVYLCASSSGAGGPWNTEAFFGQGTRLTVV.